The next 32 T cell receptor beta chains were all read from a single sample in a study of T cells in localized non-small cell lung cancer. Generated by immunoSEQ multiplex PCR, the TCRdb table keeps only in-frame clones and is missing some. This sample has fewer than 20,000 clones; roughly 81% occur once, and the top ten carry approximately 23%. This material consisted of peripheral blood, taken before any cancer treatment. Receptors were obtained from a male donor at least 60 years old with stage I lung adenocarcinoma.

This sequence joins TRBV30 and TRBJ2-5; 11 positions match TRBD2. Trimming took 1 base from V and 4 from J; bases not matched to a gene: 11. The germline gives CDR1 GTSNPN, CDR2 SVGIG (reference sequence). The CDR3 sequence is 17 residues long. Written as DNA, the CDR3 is TGTGCCTGGAGTGACCTTGTGACTAGCGGGATAGTAGAGACCCAGTACTTC. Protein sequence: CAWSDLVTSGIVETQYF.

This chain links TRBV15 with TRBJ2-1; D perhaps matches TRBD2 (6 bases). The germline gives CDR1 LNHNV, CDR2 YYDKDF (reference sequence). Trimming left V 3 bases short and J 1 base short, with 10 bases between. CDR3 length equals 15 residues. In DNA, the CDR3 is TGTGCCACCAGCAGTTCGGGGGTTTCCTACAATGAGCAGTTCTTC. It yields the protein CATSSSGVSYNEQFF.

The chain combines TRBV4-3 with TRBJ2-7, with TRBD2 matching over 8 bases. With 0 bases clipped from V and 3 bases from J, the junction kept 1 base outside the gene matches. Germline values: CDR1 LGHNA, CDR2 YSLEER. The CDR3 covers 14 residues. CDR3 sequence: CASSQETSGYEQYF. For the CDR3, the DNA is TGCGCCAGCAGCCAAGAAACTAGCGGCTACGAGCAGTACTTC.

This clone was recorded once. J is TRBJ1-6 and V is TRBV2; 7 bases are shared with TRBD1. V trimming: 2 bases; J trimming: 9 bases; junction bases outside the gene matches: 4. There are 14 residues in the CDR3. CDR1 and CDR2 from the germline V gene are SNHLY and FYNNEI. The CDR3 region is CASSERQGTSPLHF. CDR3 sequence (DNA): TGTGCCAGCAGTGAAAGACAGGGTACTTCACCCCTCCACTTT. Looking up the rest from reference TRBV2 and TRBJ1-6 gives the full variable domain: EPEVTQTPSHQVTQMGQEVILRCVPISNHLYFYWYRQILGQKVEFLVSFYNNEISEKSEIFDDQFSVERPDGSNFTLKIRSTKLEDSAMYFCASSERQGTSPLHFGNGTRLTVT.

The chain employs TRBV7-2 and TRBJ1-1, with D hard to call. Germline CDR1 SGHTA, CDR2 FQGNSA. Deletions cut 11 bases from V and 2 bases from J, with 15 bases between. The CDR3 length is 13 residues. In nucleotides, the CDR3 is TGTGCCTGCTCCGGCATACTAAACACTGAAGCTTTCTTT. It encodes CACSGILNTEAFF. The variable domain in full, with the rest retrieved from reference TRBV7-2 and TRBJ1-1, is GAGVSQSPSNKVTEKGKDVELRCDPISGHTALYWYRQSLGQGLEFLIYFQGNSAPDKSGLPSDRFSAERTGGSVSTLTIQRTQQEDSAVYLCACSGILNTEAFFGQGTRLTVV.

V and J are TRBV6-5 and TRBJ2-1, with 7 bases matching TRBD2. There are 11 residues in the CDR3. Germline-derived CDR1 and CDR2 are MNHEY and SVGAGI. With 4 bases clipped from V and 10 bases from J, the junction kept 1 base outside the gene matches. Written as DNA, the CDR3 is TGTGCCAGCAGTTGGGGGGGGGAGCAGTTCTTC. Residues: CASSWGGEQFF.

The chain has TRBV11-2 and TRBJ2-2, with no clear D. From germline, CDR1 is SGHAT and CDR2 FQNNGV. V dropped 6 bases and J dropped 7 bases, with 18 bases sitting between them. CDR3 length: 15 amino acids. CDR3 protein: CASSPPGLKSGELFF. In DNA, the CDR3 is TGTGCCAGCAGTCCACCGGGCTTGAAGAGCGGGGAGCTGTTTTTT.

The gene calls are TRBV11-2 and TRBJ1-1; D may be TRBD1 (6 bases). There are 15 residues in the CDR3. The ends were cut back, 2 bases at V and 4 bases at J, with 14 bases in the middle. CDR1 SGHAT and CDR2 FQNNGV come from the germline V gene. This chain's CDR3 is CASSLSRGAVTEAFF. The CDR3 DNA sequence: TGTGCCAGCAGCTTAAGTCGGGGGGCGGTCACTGAAGCTTTCTTT.

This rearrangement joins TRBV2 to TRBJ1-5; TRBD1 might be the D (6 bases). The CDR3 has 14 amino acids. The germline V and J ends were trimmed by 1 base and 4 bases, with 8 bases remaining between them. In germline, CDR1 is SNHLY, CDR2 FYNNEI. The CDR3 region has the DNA TGTGCCAGCAGTGAAGTCCAGGGGAATCAGCCCCAGCATTTT. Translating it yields CASSEVQGNQPQHF. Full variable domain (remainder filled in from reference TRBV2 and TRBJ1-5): EPEVTQTPSHQVTQMGQEVILRCVPISNHLYFYWYRQILGQKVEFLVSFYNNEISEKSEIFDDQFSVERPDGSNFTLKIRSTKLEDSAMYFCASSEVQGNQPQHFGDGTRLSIL.

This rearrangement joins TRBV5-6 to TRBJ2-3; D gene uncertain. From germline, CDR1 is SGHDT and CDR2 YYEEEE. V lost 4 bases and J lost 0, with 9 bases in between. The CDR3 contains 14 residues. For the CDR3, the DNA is TGTGCCAGCAGCGGCTTACAAAGCACAGATACGCAGTATTTT. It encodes CASSGLQSTDTQYF.

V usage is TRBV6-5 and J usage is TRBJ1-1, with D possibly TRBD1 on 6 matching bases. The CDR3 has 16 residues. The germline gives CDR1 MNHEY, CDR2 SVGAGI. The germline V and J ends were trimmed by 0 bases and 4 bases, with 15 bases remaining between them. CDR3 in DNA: TGTGCCAGCAGTTACTCCGTGGGAGGGGGAGGCACTGAAGCTTTCTTT. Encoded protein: CASSYSVGGGGTEAFF.

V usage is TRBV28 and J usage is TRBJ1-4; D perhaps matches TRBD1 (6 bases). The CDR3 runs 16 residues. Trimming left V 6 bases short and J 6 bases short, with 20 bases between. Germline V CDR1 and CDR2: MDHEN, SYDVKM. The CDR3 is CASSQPGAGPYEKLFF. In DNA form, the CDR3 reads TGTGCCAGCAGCCAGCCAGGGGCAGGGCCTTATGAAAAACTGTTTTTT.

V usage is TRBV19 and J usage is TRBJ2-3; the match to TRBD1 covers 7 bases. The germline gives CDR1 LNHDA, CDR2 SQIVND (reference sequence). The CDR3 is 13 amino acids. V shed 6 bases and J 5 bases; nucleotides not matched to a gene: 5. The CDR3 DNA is TGTGCCAGTAGCCCCACAGGGGTAGATACGCAGTATTTT. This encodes CASSPTGVDTQYF.

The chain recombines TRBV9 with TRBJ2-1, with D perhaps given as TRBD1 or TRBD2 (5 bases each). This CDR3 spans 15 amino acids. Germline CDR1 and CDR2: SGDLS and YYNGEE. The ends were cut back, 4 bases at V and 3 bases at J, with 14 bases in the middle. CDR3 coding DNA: TGTGCCAGCAGCCATGGGGGAGCGGACTACAATGAGCAGTTCTTC. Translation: CASSHGGADYNEQFF. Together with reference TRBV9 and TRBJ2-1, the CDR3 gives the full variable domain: DSGVTQTPKHLITATGQRVTLRCSPRSGDLSVYWYQQSLDQGLQFLIQYYNGEERAKGNILERFSAQQFPDLHSELNLSSLELGDSALYFCASSHGGADYNEQFFGPGTRLTVL.

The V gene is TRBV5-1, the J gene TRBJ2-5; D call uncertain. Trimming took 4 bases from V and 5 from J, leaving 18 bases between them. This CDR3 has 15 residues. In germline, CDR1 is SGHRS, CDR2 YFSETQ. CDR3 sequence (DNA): TGCGCCAGCAGCCTCTACCCCAATTCCCGTGAGACCCAGTACTTC. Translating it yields CASSLYPNSRETQYF.

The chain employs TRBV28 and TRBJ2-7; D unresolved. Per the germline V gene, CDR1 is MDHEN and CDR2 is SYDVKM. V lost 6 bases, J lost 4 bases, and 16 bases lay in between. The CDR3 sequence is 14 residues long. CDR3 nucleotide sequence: TGTGCCAGCAGCCAATTAGTAGTTCGGTACGAGCAGTACTTC. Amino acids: CASSQLVVRYEQYF. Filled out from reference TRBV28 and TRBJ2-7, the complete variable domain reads DVKVTQSSRYLVKRTGEKVFLECVQDMDHENMFWYRQDPGLGLRLIYFSYDVKMKEKGDIPEGYSVSREKKERFSLILESASTNQTSMYLCASSQLVVRYEQYFGPGTRLTVT.

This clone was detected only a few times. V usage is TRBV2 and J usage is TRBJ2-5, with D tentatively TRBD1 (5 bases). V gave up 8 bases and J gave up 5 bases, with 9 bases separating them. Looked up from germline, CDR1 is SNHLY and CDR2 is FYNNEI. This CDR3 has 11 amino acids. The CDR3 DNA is TGTGCCAGCGCGGCAGGGGAGACCCAGTACTTC. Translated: CASAAGETQYF.

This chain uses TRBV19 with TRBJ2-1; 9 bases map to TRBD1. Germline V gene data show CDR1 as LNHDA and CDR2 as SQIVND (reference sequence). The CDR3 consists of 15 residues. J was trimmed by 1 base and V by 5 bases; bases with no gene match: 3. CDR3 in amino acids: CASSWDRVSYNEQFF. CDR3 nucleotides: TGTGCCAGTAGTTGGGACAGGGTTTCCTACAATGAGCAGTTCTTC.

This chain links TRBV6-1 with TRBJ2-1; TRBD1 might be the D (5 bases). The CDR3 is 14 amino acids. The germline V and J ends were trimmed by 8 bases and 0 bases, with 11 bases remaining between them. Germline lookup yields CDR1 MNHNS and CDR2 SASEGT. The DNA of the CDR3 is TGTGCCAGCCAACAGGCAAGCTCCTACAATGAGCAGTTCTTC. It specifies CASQQASSYNEQFF.

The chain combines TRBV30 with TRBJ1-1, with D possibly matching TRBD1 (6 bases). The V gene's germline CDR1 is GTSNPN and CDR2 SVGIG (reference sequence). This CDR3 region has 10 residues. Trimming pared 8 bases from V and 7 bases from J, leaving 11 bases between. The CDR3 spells CAAGDVEAFF. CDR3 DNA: TGTGCCGCAGGGGACGTTGAAGCTTTCTTT.

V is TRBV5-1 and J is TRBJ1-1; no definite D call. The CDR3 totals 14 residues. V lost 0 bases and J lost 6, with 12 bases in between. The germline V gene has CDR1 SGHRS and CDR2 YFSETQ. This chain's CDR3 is CASSLGSVTAEAFF. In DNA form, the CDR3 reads TGCGCCAGCAGCTTGGGGTCAGTAACAGCTGAAGCTTTCTTT.

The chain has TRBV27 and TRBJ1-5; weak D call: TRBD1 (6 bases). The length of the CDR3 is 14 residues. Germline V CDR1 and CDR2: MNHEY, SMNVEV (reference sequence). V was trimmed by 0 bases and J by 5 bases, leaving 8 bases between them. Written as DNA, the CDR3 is TGTGCCAGCAGTTTATCGGACAGACATCAGCCCCAGCATTTT. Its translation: CASSLSDRHQPQHF.

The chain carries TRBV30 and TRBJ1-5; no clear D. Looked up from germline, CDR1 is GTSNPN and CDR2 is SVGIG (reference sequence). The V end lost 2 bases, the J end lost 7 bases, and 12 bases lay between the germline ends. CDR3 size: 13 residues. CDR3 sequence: CAWSPDAGQPQHF. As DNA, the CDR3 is TGTGCCTGGAGTCCGGACGCGGGGCAGCCCCAGCATTTT.

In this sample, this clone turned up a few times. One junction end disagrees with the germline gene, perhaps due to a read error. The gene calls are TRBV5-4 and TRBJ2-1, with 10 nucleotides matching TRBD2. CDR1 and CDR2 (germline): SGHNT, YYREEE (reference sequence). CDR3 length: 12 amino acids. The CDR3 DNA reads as TGTGCCAGCAGCTTTAAGCGGGGGGGCCTCATCTTC. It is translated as CASSFKRGGLIF.

The CDR3 loop is CARSGTLGDTQYF. CDR3 nucleotides: TGTGCCAGGTCCGGGACACTCGGGGATACGCAGTATTTT. This chain joins TRBV2 and TRBJ2-3; possible D gene TRBD1, 6 bases. The V and J ends lost 9 bases and 6 bases respectively, with 16 bases between them. Germline-derived CDR1 and CDR2 are SNHLY and FYNNEI. This CDR3 comprises 13 residues.

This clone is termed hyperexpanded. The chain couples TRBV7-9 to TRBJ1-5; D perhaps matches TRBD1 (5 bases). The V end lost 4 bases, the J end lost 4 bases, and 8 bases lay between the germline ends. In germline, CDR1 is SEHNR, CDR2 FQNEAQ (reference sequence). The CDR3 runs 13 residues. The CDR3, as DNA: TGTGCCAGCAGCTCGTCAGGGAATCAGCCCCAGCATTTT. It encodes CASSSSGNQPQHF.

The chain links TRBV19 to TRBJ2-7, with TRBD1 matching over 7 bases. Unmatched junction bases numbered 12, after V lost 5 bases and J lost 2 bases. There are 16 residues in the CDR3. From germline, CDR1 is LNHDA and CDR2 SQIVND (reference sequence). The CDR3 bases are TGTGCCAGTAGTTCGAACAGGGGTGGTACGACCTACGAGCAGTACTTC. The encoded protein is CASSSNRGGTTYEQYF.

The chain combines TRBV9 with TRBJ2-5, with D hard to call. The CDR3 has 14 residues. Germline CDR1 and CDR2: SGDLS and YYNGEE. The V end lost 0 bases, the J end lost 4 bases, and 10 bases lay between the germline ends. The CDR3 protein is CASSVAPRGETQYF. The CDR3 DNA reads TGTGCCAGCAGCGTAGCTCCGAGAGGAGAGACCCAGTACTTC.

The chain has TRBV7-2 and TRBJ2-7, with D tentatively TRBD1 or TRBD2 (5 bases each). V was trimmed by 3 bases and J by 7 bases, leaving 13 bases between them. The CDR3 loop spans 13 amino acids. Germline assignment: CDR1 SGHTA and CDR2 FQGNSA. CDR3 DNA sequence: TGTGCCAGCAGCTTCGGGACCAGCTGGGAGCAGTACTTC. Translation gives CASSFGTSWEQYF. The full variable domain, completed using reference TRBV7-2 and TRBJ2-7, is GAGVSQSPSNKVTEKGKDVELRCDPISGHTALYWYRQSLGQGLEFLIYFQGNSAPDKSGLPSDRFSAERTGGSVSTLTIQRTQQEDSAVYLCASSFGTSWEQYFGPGTRLTVT.

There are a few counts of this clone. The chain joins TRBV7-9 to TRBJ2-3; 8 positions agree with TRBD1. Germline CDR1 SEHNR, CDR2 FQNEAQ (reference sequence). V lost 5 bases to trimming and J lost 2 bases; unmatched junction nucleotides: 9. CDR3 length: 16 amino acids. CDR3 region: CASSPRTGKLTDTQYF. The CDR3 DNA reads TGTGCCAGCAGCCCCCGGACAGGGAAGCTCACAGATACGCAGTATTTT.

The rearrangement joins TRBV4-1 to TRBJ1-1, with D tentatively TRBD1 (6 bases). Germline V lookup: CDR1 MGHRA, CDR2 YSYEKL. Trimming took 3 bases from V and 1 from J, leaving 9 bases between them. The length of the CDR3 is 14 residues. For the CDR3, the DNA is TGCGCCAGCAGCCAGACAGGTCCGAACACTGAAGCTTTCTTT. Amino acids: CASSQTGPNTEAFF.

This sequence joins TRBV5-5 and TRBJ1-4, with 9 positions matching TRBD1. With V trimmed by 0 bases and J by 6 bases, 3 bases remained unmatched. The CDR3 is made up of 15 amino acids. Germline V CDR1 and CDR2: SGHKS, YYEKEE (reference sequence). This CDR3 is CASSLGTGEDEKLFF. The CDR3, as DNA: TGTGCCAGCAGCTTGGGGACAGGGGAGGATGAAAAACTGTTTTTT.